This T cell receptor (beta chain) was observed in a study of blood T cell repertoires in COVID-19. Overall study: The cDNA or gDNA used as material had been derived from T cells, B-cell-depleted T cells, or PBMCs.

Seattle researchers signed up patients amid active infection and tracked them longitudinally. How the authors handled the data: Reference gene primer amplification yielded estimated nucleated cell counts. TCRdb keeps only in-frame clones here, not all; method: immunoSEQ multiplex PCR. V and J calls and clone size come straight from that table; D and trimming were deduced from the DNA. Here the sample spans 220,000 or so clones, 90% to 95% being singletons. The germline V gene encodes CDR1 SNHLY and CDR2 FYNNEI. J was trimmed by 4 bases and V by 3 bases; bases with no gene match: 14. The CDR3 totals 18 residues.

The V call is TRBV2, the J call TRBJ1-4; 7 bases are shared with TRBD1. Sequencing used peripheral blood. The sequence was collected from a man aged 60 to 75 with COVID-19, enrolled during active disease. For the CDR3, the DNA is TGTGCCAGCAGTGAGAGGCAATACAGGGGTCGGGGTAATGAAAAACTGTTTTTT. It yields the protein CASSERQYRGRGNEKLFF.